This T cell receptor beta chain was sequenced during a study of cytomegalovirus exposure and HLA in healthy donors. The germline CDR1 and CDR2 sequences are MGHDK and SYGVNS. This CDR3 spans 13 amino acids. V gave up 8 bases and J gave up 8 bases; unmatched junction bases: 8. PCR amplification relied on 60 Vbeta primers (plus 13 Jbeta primers). Assay used: immunoSEQ multiplex PCR; TCRdb lists only in-frame clones, some missing. The sample lists roughly 100,000 clones, approximately 83% occurring once. The sequenced sample was PBMCs. The receptor comes from a man aged 18 to 29 in good health and CMV-seronegative. The chain combines TRBV25-1 with TRBJ1-5; 8 bases are shared with TRBD1. The CDR3 is CASEGQGAEPQHF. The CDR3 DNA is TGTGCCAGCGAAGGACAGGGCGCGGAGCCCCAGCATTTT.